Presented here are 24 T cell receptor beta chains from one specimen sequenced in a study of blood T cells in healthy people across ages. Sample-barcoded 5' priming and a J-beta primer mix drove a second PCR of about 6 to 12 cycles. Via MiXCR, TCRdb re-called the 5' RACE reads, giving one row per CDR3 protein. The table lists 540,000 or so distinct CDR3 sequences, 45% to 55% of them singletons, with 20% to 25% in the top ten. Specimen: blood. These receptor sequences come from a man older than 75 in good health.

The chain couples TRBV12-3 or TRBV12-4 to TRBJ2-7, with 9 bases aligning to TRBD1. This CDR3 spans 15 amino acids. Trimming removed 5 bases from V and 4 bases from J; junction bases left unmatched: 9. CDR3: CASSADRGAPYEQYF. The CDR3 nucleotides read TGTGCCAGCAGTGCGGACAGGGGCGCCCCATACGAGCAGTACTTC.

The genes are TRBV7-9 and TRBJ2-3, with 8 bases fitting TRBD1. V was pared by 4 bases and J by 5 bases, with 2 bases of the junction left unmatched. In germline, CDR1 is SEHNR, CDR2 FQNEAQ (reference sequence). The CDR3 is 13 residues long. The CDR3 is CASSSRGQDTQYF. In nucleotides, the CDR3 is TGTGCCAGCAGCTCCAGGGGGCAAGATACGCAGTATTTT. Based on the CDR3 plus reference TRBV7-9 and TRBJ2-3, the full variable domain is DTGVSQNPRHKITKRGQNVTFRCDPISEHNRLYWYRQTLGQGPEFLTYFQNEAQLEKSRLLSDRFSAERPKGSFSTLEIQRTEQGDSAMYLCASSSRGQDTQYFGPGTRLTVL.

The chain carries TRBV7-9 and TRBJ2-7; TRBD2 matches 8 bases. From germline, CDR1 is SEHNR and CDR2 FQNEAQ (reference sequence). The CDR3 is made up of 15 amino acids. The J segment lost 4 bases and the V segment lost 0 bases, leaving 5 bases of the junction unmatched. The CDR3 coding sequence is TGTGCCAGCAGCTTAGCGGTAGCGGGAACATACGAGCAGTACTTC. This sequence encodes CASSLAVAGTYEQYF.

As concerns this clonotype: Since a much larger clone is just one base distant, this may be a read error. This chain uses TRBV6-6 with TRBJ2-5; D may be TRBD1 or TRBD2 (5 bases each). Germline V CDR1 and CDR2: MNHNY, SVGAGI (reference sequence). The length of the CDR3 is 15 residues. V lost 0 bases and J 11 bases, leaving 19 bases between the germline ends. The CDR3 nucleotides are TGTGCCAGCAGTTACTCTTCAGGGAGTGCCGATGAGCAGTACTTC. Translated, it gives CASSYSSGSADEQYF.

This clonotype was seen a single time. The J gene is TRBJ2-3, the V gene TRBV29-1, with TRBD2 matching over 10 bases. CDR1 and CDR2 from the germline V gene are SQVTM and ANQGSEA. The CDR3 is made up of 14 amino acids. J lost 4 bases, V lost 3 bases, and 4 bases had no gene match. The CDR3 bases are TGCAGCGTTGATCGGCTAGCGGGGGCAGATACGCAGTATTTT. Translating gives CSVDRLAGADTQYF.

This sequence joins TRBV5-4 and TRBJ2-7, with 7 positions matching TRBD2. The length of the CDR3 is 16 residues. Germline assignment: CDR1 SGHNT and CDR2 YYREEE (reference sequence). After removal of 0 bases from V and 0 bases from J, the junction contained 6 bases not matched to a gene. CDR3 sequence reads: CASSLEMSSGSYEQYF. CDR3 nucleotide sequence: TGTGCCAGCAGCTTGGAGATGTCTAGCGGCTCCTACGAGCAGTACTTC.

This clonotype was counted between two and nine times. The chain combines TRBV5-1 with TRBJ2-7; D may match TRBD1 or TRBD2 (6 bases each). V was shortened by 3 bases and J by 6 bases, with 10 bases between the two germline ends. CDR1 is SGHRS and CDR2 is YFSETQ in the germline V gene. The CDR3 is 12 amino acids. DNA of the CDR3: TGCGCCAGCAGCTCCGGAGGGGGCGAGCAGTACTTC. This codes for CASSSGGGEQYF.

This clonotype has just one count. J is TRBJ2-4 and V is TRBV20-1; D uncertain. Trimming left V 5 bases short and J 0 bases short, with 8 bases between. The CDR3 totals 13 residues. Germline values: CDR1 DFQATT, CDR2 SNEGSKA (reference sequence). The CDR3 DNA reads TGCAGTGCTCTCTCAGAAGCCAAAAACATTCAGTACTTC. Translation: CSALSEAKNIQYF.

This chain links TRBV20-1 with TRBJ2-1; D possibly corresponds to TRBD1 (5 bases). The CDR3 consists of 16 residues. Trimming removed 2 bases at V and 13 bases at J, with 27 bases between. CDR1 DFQATT and CDR2 SNEGSKA come from the germline V gene (reference sequence). CDR3 DNA: TGCAGTGCTAGATCCCCCAGGGCTGTGGCGAAAGTGACCCAGTTCTTC. Translation gives CSARSPRAVAKVTQFF.

The chain carries TRBV20-1 and TRBJ2-5; D tentatively fits TRBD1 or TRBD2 (5 bases each). The closer fit of TRBJ2-7 to the DNA end suggests the J call may be wrong. CDR1 and CDR2 (germline): DFQATT, SNEGSKA (reference sequence). There are 14 residues in the CDR3. CDR3 bases: TGCAGTGCTCAACCGGGACCCAGCCTCCACGAGCAGTACTTC. Its protein product is CSAQPGPSLHEQYF.

As for this clonotype: Being one base from a much bigger clone, this may be a read error. The CDR3: CASSFNNEQYF. The CDR3, as DNA: TGTGCCAGCAGTTTTAACAATGAGCAGTACTTC. The rearrangement uses TRBV6-5 and TRBJ2-7; D remains ambiguous. Looked up from germline, CDR1 is MNHEY and CDR2 is SVGAGI. This CDR3 region has 11 residues. Between the trimmed V and J ends, which lost 4 bases and 7 bases, there was a span of 8 bases.

This clonotype occurred a few times. The V gene is TRBV15, the J gene TRBJ2-2; D is perhaps TRBD1 (5 bases). Germline loops: CDR1 LNHNV, CDR2 YYDKDF (reference sequence). This CDR3 region has 15 residues. The V gene lost 0 bases and the J gene lost 2 bases, with 7 bases spanning the gap. The CDR3 nucleotides read TGTGCCACCAGCAGAGACCAGGGAAACACCGGGGAGCTGTTTTTT. Encoded protein: CATSRDQGNTGELFF.

The chain carries TRBV7-2 and TRBJ2-3; D remains unclear. The V gene's germline CDR1 is SGHTA and CDR2 FQGNSA. The CDR3 has 13 amino acids. The V gene lost 6 bases and the J gene lost 4 bases, with 11 bases spanning the gap. Here the CDR3 DNA reads TGTGCCAGCAGTCCCCAGACGCCAGATACGCAGTATTTT. Encoded protein: CASSPQTPDTQYF.

This clonotype appeared a few times. The chain uses TRBV7-2 and TRBJ1-2; TRBD1 agrees at 7 bases. This CDR3 spans 16 amino acids. Germline V gene lookup returns CDR1 SGHTA and CDR2 FQGNSA. V lost 2 bases to trimming and J lost 2 bases; unmatched junction nucleotides: 8. This CDR3 is CASSLTGTAGNYGYTF. The CDR3 region has the DNA TGTGCCAGCAGCTTAACTGGGACAGCTGGGAACTATGGCTACACCTTC.

This clonotype was picked up many times. The chain's CDR3 is CASSTGGEQFF. CDR3 sequence (DNA): TGTGCCAGCAGTACGGGGGGTGAGCAGTTCTTC. The rearrangement uses TRBV6-6 and TRBJ2-1, with 7 nucleotides matching TRBD2. There are 11 residues in the CDR3. J lost 9 bases, V lost 5 bases, and 1 base had no gene match. Germline V gene data show CDR1 as MNHNY and CDR2 as SVGAGI (reference sequence).

In its sample, this clonotype was seen a few times. The chain couples TRBV7-9 to TRBJ2-5; D is perhaps TRBD2 (6 bases). Germline V gene lookup returns CDR1 SEHNR and CDR2 FQNEAQ (reference sequence). Deletions cut 4 bases from V and 3 bases from J, with 12 bases between. The CDR3 covers 14 residues. CDR3 DNA: TGTGCCAGCAGCTGGGACTTAACAAAAGAGACCCAGTACTTC. Translation gives CASSWDLTKETQYF.

The chain couples TRBV5-1 to TRBJ1-4, with 10 bases that match TRBD1. Germline-derived CDR1 and CDR2 are SGHRS and YFSETQ. CDR3 size: 14 residues. Trimming took 2 bases from V and 8 from J; bases not matched to a gene: 3. CDR3 DNA sequence: TGCGCCAGCAGCTTCGGACAGGGGGTCGAAAAACTGTTTTTT. As protein: CASSFGQGVEKLFF.

CDR3 sequence reads: CASSPQRVGTEAFF. Written as DNA, the CDR3 is TGTGCCAGCAGCCCTCAGAGGGTTGGAACTGAAGCTTTCTTT. The chain recombines TRBV7-9 with TRBJ1-1; the D is unclear. This CDR3 contains 14 residues. CDR1 and CDR2 (germline): SEHNR, FQNEAQ (reference sequence). V was cut by 5 bases and J by 5 bases, with 15 bases left in between.

This chain links TRBV9 with TRBJ2-7, with a possible D match to TRBD2 (5 bases). Germline-derived CDR1 and CDR2 are SGDLS and YYNGEE. CDR3 length: 16 amino acids. With 0 bases removed from V and 6 bases from J, the gap between germline ends came to 19 bases. The CDR3 sequence is CASSVDSGLALGEQYF. As DNA, the CDR3 is TGTGCCAGCAGCGTAGACTCCGGGCTAGCTCTTGGCGAGCAGTACTTC.

This sequence joins TRBV7-2 and TRBJ2-5; no definite D call. Germline CDR1 reads SGHTA; CDR2 reads FQGNSA. Trimming took 5 bases from V and 3 from J, leaving 13 bases between them. CDR3 size: 14 residues. The CDR3 reads CASSAIGNKETQYF. As DNA, the CDR3 is TGTGCCAGCAGCGCTATAGGGAACAAAGAGACCCAGTACTTC. Together with reference TRBV7-2 and TRBJ2-5, the CDR3 gives the full variable domain: GAGVSQSPSNKVTEKGKDVELRCDPISGHTALYWYRQSLGQGLEFLIYFQGNSAPDKSGLPSDRFSAERTGGSVSTLTIQRTQQEDSAVYLCASSAIGNKETQYFGPGTRLLVL.

This clonotype was recorded at least ten times. The chain uses TRBV9 and TRBJ2-1; 8 positions match TRBD1. The germline gives CDR1 SGDLS, CDR2 YYNGEE. This CDR3 comprises 13 residues. V gave up 4 bases and J gave up 7 bases; unmatched junction bases: 4. The CDR3 loop reads CASSWTGINEQFF. As DNA, the CDR3 is TGTGCCAGCAGCTGGACAGGGATAAATGAGCAGTTCTTC.

The table lists this clonotype with a few counts. The chain joins TRBV7-3 to TRBJ2-1; maybe TRBD2 (7 bases). The CDR3 has 16 amino acids. The germline V gene encodes CDR1 SGHTA and CDR2 FQGTGA. V dropped 2 bases and J dropped 7 bases, with 18 bases sitting between them. The CDR3 loop is CASSLLPGGTGNEQFF. The DNA of the CDR3 is TGTGCCAGCAGCTTACTCCCGGGGGGCACGGGAAATGAGCAGTTCTTC.

There are a few counts of this clonotype. The chain's CDR3 is CASSAGLAGSYEQYF. In nucleotides, the CDR3 is TGTGCCAGCTCAGCCGGACTAGCGGGCTCCTACGAGCAGTACTTC. The rearrangement links TRBV18 to TRBJ2-7; TRBD2 matches 11 bases. CDR1 and CDR2 from the germline V gene are KGHSH and LQKENI. The junction had 3 bases not matched to a gene; V was cut back by 5 bases and J by 0 bases. CDR3 length: 15 residues.

This chain connects TRBV20-1 to TRBJ2-5, with TRBD2 identical over 9 bases. Matching the DNA end better, TRBJ2-7 makes the J call doubtful. Germline CDR1 and CDR2: DFQATT and SNEGSKA (reference sequence). This CDR3 region has 15 residues. The CDR3 DNA reads TGCAGTGCTAGAGATCCGGCTAGCGGGGCACACGAGCAGTACTTC. This sequence encodes CSARDPASGAHEQYF.